This T cell receptor (beta chain) stems from a study of blood T cell repertoires in COVID-19. The wider study: Acute-phase and convalescent COVID-19 samples originated in the United States, Italy and Spain. PBMCs, B-cell-depleted T cells, or T cells were the source of the cDNA or gDNA that made up the material.

Per the authors' pipeline: Estimated nucleated cell counts came from reference gene primer amplification. Assay: immunoSEQ multiplex PCR; the TCRdb copy retains only in-frame clones and omits some. V and J calls and clone size are given by that table; D and trimming were obtained from the DNA. The sample has more than 120,000 clones, approximately 87% seen once. CDR3 size: 14 residues. Germline CDR1 reads ENHRY; CDR2 reads SYGVKD. Trimming removed 0 bases from V and 4 bases from J, with 7 bases in between. Input material: peripheral blood. V usage is TRBV10-3 and J usage is TRBJ2-1; no definite D call. The clonotype was recovered from a woman between 50 and 59 years old with active or convalescent COVID-19. In DNA, the CDR3 is TGTGCCATCAGTGAGTCGGAGACTTACAATGAGCAGTTCTTC. Translation gives CAISESETYNEQFF.